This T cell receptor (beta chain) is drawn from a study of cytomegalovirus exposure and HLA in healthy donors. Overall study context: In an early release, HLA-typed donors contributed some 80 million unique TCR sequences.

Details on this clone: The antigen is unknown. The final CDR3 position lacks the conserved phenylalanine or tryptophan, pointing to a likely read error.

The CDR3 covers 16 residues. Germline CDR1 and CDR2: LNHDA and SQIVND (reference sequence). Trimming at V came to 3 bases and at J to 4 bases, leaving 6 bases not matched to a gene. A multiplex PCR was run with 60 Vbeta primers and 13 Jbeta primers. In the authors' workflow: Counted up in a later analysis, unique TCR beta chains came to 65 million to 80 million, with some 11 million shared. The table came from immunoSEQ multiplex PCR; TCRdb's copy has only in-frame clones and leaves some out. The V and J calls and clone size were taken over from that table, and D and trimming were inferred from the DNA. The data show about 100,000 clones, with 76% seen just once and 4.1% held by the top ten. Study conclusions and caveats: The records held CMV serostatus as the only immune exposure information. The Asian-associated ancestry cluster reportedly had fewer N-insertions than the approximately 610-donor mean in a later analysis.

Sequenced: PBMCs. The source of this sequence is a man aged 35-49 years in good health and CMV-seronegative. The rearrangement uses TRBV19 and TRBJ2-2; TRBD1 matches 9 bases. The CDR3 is CASSMRTGEGTGELFL. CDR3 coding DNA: TGTGCCAGTAGTATGAGGACAGGGGAGGGCACCGGGGAGCTGTTTCTT.